What follows is one TCR beta chain and its context. What antigen it recognizes has not been identified. No much larger clone is present one base from it, and per-base qualities are unavailable. The library was made by the immunoSEQ multiplex PCR assay. The multiplex PCR relied on a mix of 60 forward primers for TCR Vbeta segments and 13 reverse primers for TCR Jbeta segments. The CDR3 region of rearranged TCR beta genes was amplified from genomic DNA by a multiplex PCR assay. On the Illumina HiSeq System, the amplified TCR beta libraries were sequenced as 87-base-pair reads. In the paper's pipeline: In a later analysis, about 80 million unique TCR beta chains were counted across the 650 to 750 repertoires, and about 10 million of these chains were shared by at least two donors. Raw reads were error-corrected and collapsed into unique sequences with a nearest-neighbor algorithm that merged closely related sequences to remove PCR and sequencing errors. To assign V, D and J gene segments, CDR3 sequences were aligned to IMGT reference sequences. For a sequence to be retained, at least a six-nucleotide match to both a V gene segment and a J gene segment was required. Rearrangements were classified as productive when the CDR3 lacked stop codons and remained in frame with V and J, and all other rearrangements were classified as non-productive. Following IMGT convention, CDR3 was defined as the stretch from the second conserved V-encoded cysteine to the conserved J-encoded phenylalanine. Sequences without an unambiguous match to a single V gene segment were excluded from the earlier analysis of several hundred of the donors. An earlier analysis of a few hundred of the donors called V segments functional above 56.7% productive rearrangements and segregating when the between-donor standard deviation exceeded 5%. A statistical classification framework was built for diagnosing cytomegalovirus status from the catalog of TCR beta chain sequences. V and J gene assignment, in a later analysis, came from comparing TCR nucleotide sequences with IMGT/GENE-DB human TR gene sequences. The TCRdist pipeline was used in a later analysis to assign CDR3 sequences and most-parsimonious VDJ recombination scenarios. A later analysis defined each TCR beta chain by its CDR3 amino acid sequence plus V-gene family, and excluded reads lacking a unique V-gene family. A later analysis removed nearly 600 highly shared, low-generation-probability nucleotide sequences to deal with suspected cross-contamination and a sequencing artifact. In a later analysis, a clonal expansion index for each public chain was calculated from normalized within-repertoire ranks of inferred template counts. A later analysis computed generation probabilities with a VDJ recombination model fitted to out-of-frame rearrangements, and checked the results against IGoR. A later analysis scored TCR-TCR, TCR-HLA and TCR-CMV co-occurrence with hypergeometric tests, applying a repertoire-size bias correction to TCR pairs. To estimate false discovery rates, a later analysis permuted the HLA or CMV assignments 20 times. A later analysis grouped co-occurring TCRs with DBSCAN, adding TCRdist sequence similarity when clustering within HLA-allele-positive subsets. Repertoires with fewer than 30,000 or more than 120,000 public chains were left out of co-occurrence clustering, as were five repertoires with anomalous nucleotide sharing. TCRdb provides this immuneACCESS table in a form limited to in-frame rearrangements. Some clones are lacking; in checked studies, under half of them reflect an unresolved V gene, and why the rest are absent is not known. That table supplies the V and J calls and clone size; D and trimming were determined from the DNA. The sample table contains roughly 190,000 clones; only one count was recorded for 75% to 85% of them. The ten most abundant clones make up about 0.8% of the sample.

CDR1 DFQATT and CDR2 SNEGSKA were looked up in the germline V gene (reference sequence). Trimming at the junction amounts to 6 bases on V and 1 base on J, and the germline ends lie 6 bases apart. From its cysteine to its phenylalanine, the CDR3 spans 11 amino acids. Only the CDR3 part of the read is kept: 33 bases, read in frame from the first base. The data were obtained in a study of cytomegalovirus exposure and HLA in healthy donors (dated by TCRdb to 2016 to 2017). Notes on the research overall: In an earlier analysis of approximately 500 of the donors, around 300 Gb of sequence data and approximately 100 million unique TCR beta sequences from about 190 million T cells were reported. A later genetic analysis took genome-wide SNP genotypes for about three fifths of the roughly 700 donors and used that subset as a discovery cohort. Both class I and class II loci were covered by HLA typing, at four-digit resolution. A few DR-DQ haplotypes were handled as single units for association and clustering because linkage in the cohort was strong. To decide whether each TCR beta V gene segment behaved as functional or pseudogenic, an earlier analysis of over 500 of the donors relied on high-throughput TCR beta sequencing. Of the roughly 390 genotyped donors, approximately 82% fell in the genetic ancestry cluster associated with self-reported Caucasian donors. Using immunosequencing, the study profiled T cell repertoires from 500 to 800 subjects and related those repertoires to cytomegalovirus serostatus. Besides the first cohort of 666 subjects, a separate validation cohort made up of 120 different subjects was used. The later analysis used no new phenotypic data to find candidate immune exposures, relying instead on TCR beta sequences and their occurrence across donors. To study patterns of TCR occurrence, a later analysis re-analyzed previously published TCR beta repertoires from 550 to 800 donors and added high-resolution HLA genotyping. To predict cytomegalovirus infection status, the study combined high-throughput TCR immunosequencing, statistical association of individual TCRs with disease status, and machine learning. All discovery cohort repertoires had been generated on a single sequencing platform. Typing coverage varied by locus: about 620-630 donors for A, B, C, DRB1 and DQB1; 522 for DQA1; some 610 for DPA1; 450 to 480 for DPB1. Donor age, sex, ethnicity and CMV serostatus were compiled alongside the repertoire data. The study was designed to test whether signatures of past pathogen exposure could be identified by cataloging public T cell receptors. Roughly 300 gigabases of sequencing data and 70 million to 95 million unique TCR sequences made up an early release that covered nearly 650 HLA-typed donors. Among roughly 370 genotyped donors of the cohort, an average of about 240,000 unique TCR beta nucleotide sequences were sequenced per donor, about a sixth of them non-productive. What the authors observed across the whole study: In a later analysis, 15,000 to 20,000 TCR beta sequences were associated with specific HLA alleles at a false discovery rate of 0.05. Sequencing depth was assumed to be roughly uniform across donors in the presence/absence analyses, though that assumption may not hold. In an earlier analysis of 587 of the donors, most TCR beta V segments appeared in productive rearrangements about 87% or about 30% of the time, broadly matching IMGT annotations. In a later analysis, TCR association rates were found to vary across HLA loci, with the most associated TCRs seen for DRB1 alleles and the fewest for HLA-C alleles. In a later analysis, several top co-occurrence clusters were reported to appear linked to parvovirus B19, influenza, CMV and Epstein-Barr virus. Compared with equally common non-associated chains, HLA-associated TCR beta chains in a later analysis were more clonally expanded and had lower generation probabilities. Because HLA typing was missing for some donors at each locus, association tests included only the typed subset. Because counts were too low, roughly 17 rarely observed V segments, including chromosome 9 orphons, were left out of the earlier analysis of some 600 of the donors. According to a later analysis, most CMV-associated TCR beta chains appeared to be HLA-restricted, and the HLA associations seemed to be driven largely by CMV exposure. Only TCR beta chains were sequenced in this cohort, and the absence of alpha or paired-chain data limited detectable features. A further reported finding was that TCR beta sequences accurately predicted the HLA-A and HLA-B alleles for most subjects in the first cohort. The classifier was reported to diagnose cytomegalovirus status with high specificity and sensitivity in both the original cohort and the validation cohort. According to a later genetic analysis, donors in an Asian-associated ancestry cluster had fewer N-insertions in productive TCRs than the roughly 670-donor mean. Correlated functional status among segregating V segments might be attributable to linkage disequilibrium, but an unknown experimental factor could not be ruled out. A total of fewer than 200 TCR beta chains were listed by the study as associated with cytomegalovirus. A cluster of highly shared sequence variants was judged likely to represent a technical artifact of the sequencing pipeline. According to the authors, the approach could potentially be generalized to other disease states and immunological phenotypes. Three of the identified cytomegalovirus-associated TCR beta chains were confirmed in vitro to be specific for cytomegalovirus antigens. A later genetic analysis associated a missense DCLRE1C variant with V-gene and J-gene trimming of TCR beta chains, and an independent cohort replicated the association. The only immune exposure information available for the cohort was CMV serostatus. Most TCR sequences were observed very rarely across donors, whereas some public TCRs were present in many individuals. Assigning TCR associations to individual alleles was difficult when HLA alleles, especially DR and DQ, strongly co-occurred. The 87-base-pair reads could not distinguish some IMGT-functional V segments, including TRBV6-2 and TRBV6-3, so those segments were excluded.

The cohort comprised some 730 healthy bone marrow donors. At the time of sampling, every cohort member was nominally healthy, though immune exposures that went unrecorded were likely present. The donor tested CMV seronegative and was one of the 352 seronegative cohort members. A peripheral blood sample was collected from each donor, and TCR beta sequencing was performed on peripheral blood mononuclear cells. The Qiagen DNeasy Blood Extraction Kit was used to extract genomic DNA from the blood cell samples. The sequence was collected from a woman aged 18-35 years in good health and CMV-seronegative. The source material was PBMCs. Recombination joined TRBV20-1 with TRBJ1-1; there is no confident call for the D gene. The CDR3 protein sequence reads: CSAPENTEAFF. The nucleotide sequence is TGCAGTGCGCCAGAGAACACTGAAGCTTTCTTT.